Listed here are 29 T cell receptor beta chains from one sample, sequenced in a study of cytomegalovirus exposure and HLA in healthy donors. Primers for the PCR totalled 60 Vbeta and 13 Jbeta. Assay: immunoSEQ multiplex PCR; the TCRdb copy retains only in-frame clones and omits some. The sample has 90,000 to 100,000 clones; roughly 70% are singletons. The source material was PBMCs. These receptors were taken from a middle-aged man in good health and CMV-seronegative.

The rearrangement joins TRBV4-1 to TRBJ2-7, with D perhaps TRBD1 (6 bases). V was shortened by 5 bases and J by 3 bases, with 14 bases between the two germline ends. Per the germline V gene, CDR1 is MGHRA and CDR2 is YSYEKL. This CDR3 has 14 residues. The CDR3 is CASSYRVGNYEQYF. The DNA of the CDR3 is TGCGCCAGCAGCTACAGGGTAGGGAACTACGAGCAGTACTTC.

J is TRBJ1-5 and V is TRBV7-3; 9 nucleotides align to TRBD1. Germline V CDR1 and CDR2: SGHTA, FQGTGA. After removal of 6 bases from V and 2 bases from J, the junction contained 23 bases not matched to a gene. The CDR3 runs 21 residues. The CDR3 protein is CASSPISTGTGTRGGNQPQHF. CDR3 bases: TGTGCCAGCAGTCCAATTTCTACCGGGACAGGGACCCGGGGGGGCAATCAGCCCCAGCATTTT.

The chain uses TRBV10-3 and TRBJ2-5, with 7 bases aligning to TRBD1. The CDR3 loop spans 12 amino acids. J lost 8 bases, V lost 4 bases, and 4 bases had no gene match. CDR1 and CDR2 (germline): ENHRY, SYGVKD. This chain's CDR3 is CAISGDSPTQYF. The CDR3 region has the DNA TGTGCCATCAGTGGGGACAGCCCAACCCAGTACTTC.

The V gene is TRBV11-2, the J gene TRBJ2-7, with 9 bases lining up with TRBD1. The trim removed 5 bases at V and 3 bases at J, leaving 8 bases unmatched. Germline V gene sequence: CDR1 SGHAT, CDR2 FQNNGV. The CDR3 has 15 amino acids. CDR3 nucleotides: TGTGCCAGCAGCCAATCCGGGACAGGGAGCTACGAGCAGTACTTC. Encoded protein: CASSQSGTGSYEQYF.

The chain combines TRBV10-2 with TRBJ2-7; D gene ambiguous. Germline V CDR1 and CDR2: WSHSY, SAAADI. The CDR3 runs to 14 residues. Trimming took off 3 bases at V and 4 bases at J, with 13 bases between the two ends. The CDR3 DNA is TGCGCCAGCAGTGATAGGCTCGCGGTTTACGAGCAGTACTTC. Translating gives CASSDRLAVYEQYF.

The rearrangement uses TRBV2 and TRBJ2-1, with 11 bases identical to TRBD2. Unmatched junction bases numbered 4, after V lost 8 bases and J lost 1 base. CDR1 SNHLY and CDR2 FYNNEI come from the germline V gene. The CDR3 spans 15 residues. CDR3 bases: TGTGCCAGCGTGGGGACTAGCGGATCCTACAATGAGCAGTTCTTC. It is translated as CASVGTSGSYNEQFF.

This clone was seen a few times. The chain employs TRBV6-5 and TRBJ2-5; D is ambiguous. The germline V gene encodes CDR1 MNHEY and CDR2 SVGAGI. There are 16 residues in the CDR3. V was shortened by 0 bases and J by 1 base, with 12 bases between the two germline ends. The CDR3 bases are TGTGCCAGCAGTTACTCGTCCGTCTATTCCCAAGAGACCCAGTACTTC. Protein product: CASSYSSVYSQETQYF.

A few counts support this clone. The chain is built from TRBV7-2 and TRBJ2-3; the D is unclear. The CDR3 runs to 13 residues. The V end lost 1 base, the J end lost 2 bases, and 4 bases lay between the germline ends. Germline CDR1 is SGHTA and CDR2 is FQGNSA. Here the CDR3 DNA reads TGTGCCAGCAGCTTAGGCTACACAGATACGCAGTATTTT. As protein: CASSLGYTDTQYF.

CDR3: CASSLRFGLAQGAGELFF. CDR3 bases: TGTGCCAGCAGCTTACGTTTCGGACTAGCGCAAGGGGCCGGGGAGCTGTTTTTT. The rearrangement joins TRBV7-2 to TRBJ2-2; 9 positions agree with TRBD2. This CDR3 is built from 18 residues. The germline gives CDR1 SGHTA, CDR2 FQGNSA. Trimming took 2 bases from V and 6 from J; bases not matched to a gene: 13.

The CDR3 is CSPYGWGHTKNGYTF. CDR3 coding DNA: TGCAGCCCCTACGGGTGGGGCCATACTAAAAATGGCTACACCTTC. This sequence joins TRBV29-1 and TRBJ1-2, with D perhaps TRBD1 (5 bases). Germline V CDR1 and CDR2: SQVTM, ANQGSEA. This CDR3 is 15 amino acids long. V lost 8 bases and J lost 6, with 25 bases in between.

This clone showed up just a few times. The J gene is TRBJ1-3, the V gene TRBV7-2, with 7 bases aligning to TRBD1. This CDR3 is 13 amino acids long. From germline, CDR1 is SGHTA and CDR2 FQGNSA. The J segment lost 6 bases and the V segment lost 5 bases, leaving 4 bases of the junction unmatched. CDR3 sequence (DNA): TGTGCCAGCAGCACAGGGGTGGCAAACACCATATATTTT. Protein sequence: CASSTGVANTIYF.

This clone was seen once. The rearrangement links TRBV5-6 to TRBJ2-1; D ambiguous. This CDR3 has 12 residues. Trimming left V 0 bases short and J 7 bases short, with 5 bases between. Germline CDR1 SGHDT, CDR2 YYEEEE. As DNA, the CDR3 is TGTGCCAGCAGCTTGGGAGCAAATGAGCAGTTCTTC. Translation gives CASSLGANEQFF.

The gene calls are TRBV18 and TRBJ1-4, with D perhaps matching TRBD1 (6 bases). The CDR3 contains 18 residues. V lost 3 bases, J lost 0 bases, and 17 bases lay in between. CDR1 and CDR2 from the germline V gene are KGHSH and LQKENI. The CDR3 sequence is CASSPGQFIRATNEKLFF. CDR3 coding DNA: TGTGCCAGCTCACCTGGACAGTTTATTAGGGCAACTAATGAAAAACTGTTTTTT. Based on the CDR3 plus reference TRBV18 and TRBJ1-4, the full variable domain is NAGVMQNPRHLVRRRGQEARLRCSPMKGHSHVYWYRQLPEEGLKFMVYLQKENIIDESGMPKERFSAEFPKEGPSILRIQQVVRGDSAAYFCASSPGQFIRATNEKLFFGSGTQLSVL.

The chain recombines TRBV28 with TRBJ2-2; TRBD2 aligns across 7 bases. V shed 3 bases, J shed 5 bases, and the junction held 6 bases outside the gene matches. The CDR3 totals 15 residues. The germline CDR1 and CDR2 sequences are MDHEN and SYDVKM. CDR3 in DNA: TGTGCCAGCAGTTTTCGGGCGGGAGTGACCGGGGAGCTGTTTTTT. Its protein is CASSFRAGVTGELFF.

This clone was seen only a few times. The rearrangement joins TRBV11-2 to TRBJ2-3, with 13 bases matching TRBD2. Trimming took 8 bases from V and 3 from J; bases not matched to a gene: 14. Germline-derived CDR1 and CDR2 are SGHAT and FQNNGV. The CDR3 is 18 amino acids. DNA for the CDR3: TGTGCCAGCTGGCCCCTCACTAGCGGGAGGGCCTTTACAGATACGCAGTATTTT. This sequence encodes CASWPLTSGRAFTDTQYF.

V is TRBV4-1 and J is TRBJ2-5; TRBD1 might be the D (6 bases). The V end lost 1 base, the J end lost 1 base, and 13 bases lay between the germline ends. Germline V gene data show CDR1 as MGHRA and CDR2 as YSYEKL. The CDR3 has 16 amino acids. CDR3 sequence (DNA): TGCGCCAGCAGCCAAGGTGGGGGCAGGGGCCAAGAGACCCAGTACTTC. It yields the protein CASSQGGGRGQETQYF.

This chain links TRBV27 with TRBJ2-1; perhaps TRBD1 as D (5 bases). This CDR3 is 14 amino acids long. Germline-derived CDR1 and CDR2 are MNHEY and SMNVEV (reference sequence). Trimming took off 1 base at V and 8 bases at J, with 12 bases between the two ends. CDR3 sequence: CASSLLGLFHEQFF. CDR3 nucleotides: TGTGCCAGCAGTTTATTGGGGCTGTTCCATGAGCAGTTCTTC.

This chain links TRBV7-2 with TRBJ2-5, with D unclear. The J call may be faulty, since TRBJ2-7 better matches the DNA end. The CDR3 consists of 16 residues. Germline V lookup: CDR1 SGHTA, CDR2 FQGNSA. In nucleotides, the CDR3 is TGTGCCAGCAGCTTAGGGAGTGGCCACAACTCCTACGAGCAGTACTTC. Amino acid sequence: CASSLGSGHNSYEQYF.

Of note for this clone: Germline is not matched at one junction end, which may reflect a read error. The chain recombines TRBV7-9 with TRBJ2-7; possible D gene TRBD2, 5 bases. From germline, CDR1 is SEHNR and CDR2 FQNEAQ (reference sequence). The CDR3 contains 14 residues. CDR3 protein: CSSSEPGNFYEQYF. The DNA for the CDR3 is TGTTCCAGCAGCGAGCCCGGGAACTTCTACGAGCAGTACTTC.

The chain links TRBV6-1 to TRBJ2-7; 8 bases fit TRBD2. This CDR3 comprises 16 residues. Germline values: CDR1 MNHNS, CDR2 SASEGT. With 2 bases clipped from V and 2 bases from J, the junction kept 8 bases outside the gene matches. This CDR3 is CASSELVSGKTYEQYF. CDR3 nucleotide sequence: TGTGCCAGCAGTGAACTTGTTAGCGGGAAGACCTACGAGCAGTACTTC.

The CDR3 coding sequence is TGTGCCAGCAGCTCGGGACAGGGGAAAACATACGAGCAGTACTTC. Translation gives CASSSGQGKTYEQYF. The V gene is TRBV7-9, the J gene TRBJ2-7, with 10 bases fitting TRBD1. V trimming: 4 bases; J trimming: 4 bases; junction bases outside the gene matches: 7. Germline CDR1 SEHNR, CDR2 FQNEAQ (reference sequence). This CDR3 contains 15 residues.

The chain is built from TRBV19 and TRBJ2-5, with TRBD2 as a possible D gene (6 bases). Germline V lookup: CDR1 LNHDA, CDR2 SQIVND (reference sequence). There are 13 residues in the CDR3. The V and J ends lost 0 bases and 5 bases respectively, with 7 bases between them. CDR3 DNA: TGTGCCAGTAGTATAGATGGAGGGGAGACCCAGTACTTC. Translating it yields CASSIDGGETQYF.

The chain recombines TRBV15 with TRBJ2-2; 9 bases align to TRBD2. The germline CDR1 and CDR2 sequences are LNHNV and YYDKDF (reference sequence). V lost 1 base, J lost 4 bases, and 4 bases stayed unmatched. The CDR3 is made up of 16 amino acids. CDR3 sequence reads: CATSRVAGVTTGELFF. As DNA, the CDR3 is TGTGCCACCAGCAGAGTAGCGGGGGTAACCACCGGGGAGCTGTTTTTT.

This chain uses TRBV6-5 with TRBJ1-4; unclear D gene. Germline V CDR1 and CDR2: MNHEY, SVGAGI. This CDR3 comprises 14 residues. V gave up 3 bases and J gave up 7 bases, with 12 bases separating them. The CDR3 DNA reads TGTGCCAGCAGTTATAACAGCTTACCTGAAAAACTGTTTTTT. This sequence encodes CASSYNSLPEKLFF.

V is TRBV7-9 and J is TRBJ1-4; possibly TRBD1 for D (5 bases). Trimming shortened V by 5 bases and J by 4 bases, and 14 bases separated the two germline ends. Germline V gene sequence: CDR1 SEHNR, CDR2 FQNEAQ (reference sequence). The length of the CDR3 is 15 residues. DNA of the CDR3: TGTGCCAGCAGCCTGGGGCAGGAGCTTAATGAAAAACTGTTTTTT. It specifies CASSLGQELNEKLFF.

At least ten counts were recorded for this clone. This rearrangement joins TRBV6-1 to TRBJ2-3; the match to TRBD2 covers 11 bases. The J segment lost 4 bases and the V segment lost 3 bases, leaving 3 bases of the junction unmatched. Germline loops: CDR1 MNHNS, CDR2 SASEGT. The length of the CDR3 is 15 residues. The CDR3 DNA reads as TGTGCCAGCAGTGATCTAGCGGGGGGATCAGATACGCAGTATTTT. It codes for CASSDLAGGSDTQYF.

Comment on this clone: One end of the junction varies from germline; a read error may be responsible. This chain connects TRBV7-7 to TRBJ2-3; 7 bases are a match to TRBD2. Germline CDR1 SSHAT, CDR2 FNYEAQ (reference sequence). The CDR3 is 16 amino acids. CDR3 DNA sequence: TGTGCTAGCAGCTTAGCGCTGGGACTACTCTCCGATACGCAGTATTTT. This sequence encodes CASSLALGLLSDTQYF.

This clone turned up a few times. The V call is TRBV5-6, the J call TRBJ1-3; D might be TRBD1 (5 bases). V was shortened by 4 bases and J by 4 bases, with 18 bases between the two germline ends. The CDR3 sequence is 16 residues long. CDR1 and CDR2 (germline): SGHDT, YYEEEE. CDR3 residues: CASSPMGVRGGNTIYF. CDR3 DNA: TGTGCCAGCAGCCCGATGGGGGTCCGGGGGGGAAACACCATATATTTT.

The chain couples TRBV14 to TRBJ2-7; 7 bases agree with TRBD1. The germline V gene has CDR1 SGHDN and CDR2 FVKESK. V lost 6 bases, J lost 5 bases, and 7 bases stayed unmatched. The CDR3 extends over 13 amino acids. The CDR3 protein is CASRRQGGNEQYF. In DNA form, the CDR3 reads TGTGCCAGCAGGAGACAGGGTGGCAACGAGCAGTACTTC.